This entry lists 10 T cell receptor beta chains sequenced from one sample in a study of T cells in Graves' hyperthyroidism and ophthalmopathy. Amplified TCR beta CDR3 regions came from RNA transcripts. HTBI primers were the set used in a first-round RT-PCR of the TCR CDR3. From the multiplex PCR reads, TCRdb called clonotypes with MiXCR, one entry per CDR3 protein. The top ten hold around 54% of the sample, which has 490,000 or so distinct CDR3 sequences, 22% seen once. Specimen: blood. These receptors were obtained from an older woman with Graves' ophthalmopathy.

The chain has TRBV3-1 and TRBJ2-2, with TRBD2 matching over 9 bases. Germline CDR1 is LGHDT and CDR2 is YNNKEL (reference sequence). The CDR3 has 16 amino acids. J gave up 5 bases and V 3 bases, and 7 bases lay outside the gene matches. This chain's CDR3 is CASSQPGGRETGELFF. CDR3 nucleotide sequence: TGTGCCAGCAGCCAGCCGGGCGGGAGGGAGACCGGGGAGCTGTTTTTT. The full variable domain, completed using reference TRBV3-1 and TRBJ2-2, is DTAVSQTPKYLVTQMGNDKSIKCEQNLGHDTMYWYKQDSKKFLKIMFSYNNKELIINETVPNRFSPKSPDKAHLNLHINSLELGDSAVYFCASSQPGGRETGELFFGEGSRLTVL.

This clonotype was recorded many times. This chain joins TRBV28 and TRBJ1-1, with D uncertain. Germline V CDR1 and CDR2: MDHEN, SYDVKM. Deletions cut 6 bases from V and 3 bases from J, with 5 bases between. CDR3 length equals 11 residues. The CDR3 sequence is CASSFDTEAFF. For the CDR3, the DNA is TGTGCCAGCAGCTTTGACACTGAAGCTTTCTTT.

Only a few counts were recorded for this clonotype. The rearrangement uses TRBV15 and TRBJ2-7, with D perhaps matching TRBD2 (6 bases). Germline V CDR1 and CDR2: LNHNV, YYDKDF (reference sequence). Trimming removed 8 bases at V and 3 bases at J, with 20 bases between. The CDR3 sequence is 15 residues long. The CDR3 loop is CATPIYTGVNYEQYF. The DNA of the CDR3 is TGTGCCACCCCAATATATACGGGAGTAAACTACGAGCAGTACTTC.

The DNA for the CDR3 is TGTGCCAGCAGGCGGACAGGGGAATTTAAAAAACTGTTTTTT. It codes for CASRRTGEFKKLFF. The rearrangement uses TRBV12-3 or TRBV12-4 and TRBJ1-4, with 9 bases matching TRBD1. The J segment lost 9 bases and the V segment lost 6 bases, leaving 8 bases of the junction unmatched. The CDR3 is made up of 14 amino acids.

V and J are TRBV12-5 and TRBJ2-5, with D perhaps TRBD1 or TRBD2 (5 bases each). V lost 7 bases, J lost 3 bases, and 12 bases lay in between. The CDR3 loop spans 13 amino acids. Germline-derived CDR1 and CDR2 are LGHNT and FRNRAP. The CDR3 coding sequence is TGTGCTAGTGCCACTAGGACAAAAGAGACCCAGTACTTC. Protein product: CASATRTKETQYF.

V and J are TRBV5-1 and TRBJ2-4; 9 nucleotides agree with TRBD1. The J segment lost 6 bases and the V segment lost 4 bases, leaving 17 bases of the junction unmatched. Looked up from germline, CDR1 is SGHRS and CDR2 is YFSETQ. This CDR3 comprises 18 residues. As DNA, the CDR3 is TGCGCCAGCAGCACCAGAGCTGTATTGGGACAGGGCCCAAACATTCAGTACTTC. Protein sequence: CASSTRAVLGQGPNIQYF.

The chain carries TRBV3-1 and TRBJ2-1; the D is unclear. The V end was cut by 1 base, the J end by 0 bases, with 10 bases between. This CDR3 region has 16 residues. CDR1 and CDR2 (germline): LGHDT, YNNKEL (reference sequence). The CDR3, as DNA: TGTGCCAGCAGCCAAGGAAGCCTACTCTCCTACAATGAGCAGTTCTTC. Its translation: CASSQGSLLSYNEQFF.

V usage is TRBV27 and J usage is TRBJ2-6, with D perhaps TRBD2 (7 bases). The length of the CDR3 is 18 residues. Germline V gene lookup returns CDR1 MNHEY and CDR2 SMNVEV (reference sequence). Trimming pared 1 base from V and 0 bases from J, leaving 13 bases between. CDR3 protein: CASSLFAGAYSGANVLTF. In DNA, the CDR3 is TGTGCCAGCAGTTTATTCGCGGGGGCCTACTCTGGGGCCAACGTCCTGACTTTC.

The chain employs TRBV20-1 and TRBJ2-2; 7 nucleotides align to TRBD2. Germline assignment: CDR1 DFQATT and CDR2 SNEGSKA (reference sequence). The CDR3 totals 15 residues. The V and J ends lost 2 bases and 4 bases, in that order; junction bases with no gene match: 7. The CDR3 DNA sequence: TGCAGTGCTAGAAGGGCGGGAGTGGGCACCGGGGAGCTGTTTTTT. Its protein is CSARRAGVGTGELFF.

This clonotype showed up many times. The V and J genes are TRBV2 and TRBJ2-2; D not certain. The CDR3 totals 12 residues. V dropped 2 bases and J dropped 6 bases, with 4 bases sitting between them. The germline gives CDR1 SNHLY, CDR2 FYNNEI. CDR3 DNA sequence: TGTGCCAGCAGTGAATACGCCGGGGAGCTGTTTTTT. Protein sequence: CASSEYAGELFF.